What follows are 28 T cell receptor beta chains derived from one specimen sequenced in a study of blood T cell repertoires in COVID-19. TCRdb keeps only in-frame clones here, not all; method: immunoSEQ multiplex PCR. This sample has 70,000 or so clones, with roughly 87% found just once. Sequences were obtained from peripheral blood. These receptors were taken from a human donor in a cohort sampled during active COVID-19.

This chain links TRBV6-5 with TRBJ2-1; a possible D gene is TRBD1 (5 bases). V lost 6 bases and J lost 13, with 19 bases in between. Germline V gene lookup returns CDR1 MNHEY and CDR2 SVGAGI. The CDR3 extends over 13 amino acids. CDR3 region: CASRKEGVGLQFF. CDR3 DNA sequence: TGTGCCAGCAGAAAAGAAGGGGTCGGGCTTCAGTTCTTC.

This clone appeared a few times. The rearrangement uses TRBV3-1 (or the pseudogene TRBV3-2) and TRBJ1-2; 7 bases line up with TRBD1. With V trimmed by 9 bases and J by 4 bases, 11 bases remained unmatched. CDR1 is LGHDT and CDR2 is YNNKEL in the germline V gene (reference sequence). The CDR3 covers 14 residues. The CDR3 region has the DNA TGTGCCAGTTCCCCCGGGACAGTGGTCTATGGCTACACCTTC. Translating gives CASSPGTVVYGYTF.

This clone was observed once. This sequence joins TRBV11-2 and TRBJ2-7; possible D gene TRBD1, 6 bases. The length of the CDR3 is 13 residues. Trimming pared 4 bases from V and 4 bases from J, leaving 11 bases between. CDR1 is SGHAT and CDR2 is FQNNGV in the germline V gene. CDR3 nucleotide sequence: TGTGCCAGCAGCTCCAATCAGGGGTACGAGCAGTACTTC. Its protein product is CASSSNQGYEQYF.

The chain has TRBV7-7 and TRBJ2-5; 13 bases are a match to TRBD2. The germline V gene encodes CDR1 SSHAT and CDR2 FNYEAQ (reference sequence). Trimming removed 5 bases from V and 9 bases from J; junction bases left unmatched: 12. The CDR3 is 16 residues long. CDR3: CASSRTSGGPSKAQYF. The CDR3 DNA sequence: TGTGCCAGCAGCCGGACTAGCGGGGGCCCGTCTAAGGCCCAGTACTTC.

The rearrangement links TRBV6-6 to TRBJ2-7, with 14 bases aligning to TRBD2. V trimming: 2 bases; J trimming: 6 bases; junction bases outside the gene matches: 6. The CDR3 is made up of 16 amino acids. The germline gives CDR1 MNHNY, CDR2 SVGAGI (reference sequence). The CDR3 DNA sequence: TGTGCCAGCAGTTACGGCCCGACTAGCGGGGGGGCCGAGCAGTACTTC. This translates into CASSYGPTSGGAEQYF.

The V call is TRBV11-2, the J call TRBJ1-2, with 8 bases aligning to TRBD1. J gave up 5 bases and V 0 bases, and 8 bases lay outside the gene matches. The CDR3 sequence is 16 residues long. Germline-derived CDR1 and CDR2 are SGHAT and FQNNGV. CDR3: CASSLESGGNFYGYTF. The CDR3 DNA is TGTGCCAGCAGCTTAGAGTCAGGGGGCAATTTTTATGGCTACACCTTC.

This clone was picked up a small number of times. The chain carries TRBV2 and TRBJ1-6; D perhaps matches TRBD1 (5 bases). The CDR3 is made up of 13 amino acids. V lost 2 bases to trimming and J lost 9 bases, with 8 bases between them. CDR1 SNHLY and CDR2 FYNNEI come from the germline V gene. DNA for the CDR3: TGTGCCAGCAGTGAACAGGGCGGTTCACCCCTCCACTTT. This encodes CASSEQGGSPLHF.

CDR3 sequence (DNA): TGTGCCAGCAGTTTGAGTAGGACAGGGTACTACGAGCAGTACTTC. It specifies CASSLSRTGYYEQYF. The chain combines TRBV27 with TRBJ2-7; 8 bases align to TRBD1. J lost 3 bases, V lost 3 bases, and 7 bases had no gene match. Germline CDR1 MNHEY, CDR2 SMNVEV (reference sequence). This CDR3 region has 15 residues.

The rearrangement joins TRBV19 to TRBJ2-7; 14 bases fit TRBD2. The CDR3 runs 17 residues. V gave up 4 bases and J gave up 0 bases; unmatched junction bases: 5. CDR1 LNHDA and CDR2 SQIVND come from the germline V gene (reference sequence). In DNA, the CDR3 is TGTGCCAGTAGTAAGAAGGGACTAGCGGGGGACTCCTACGAGCAGTACTTC. As protein: CASSKKGLAGDSYEQYF. The whole variable domain, filled in from reference TRBV19 and TRBJ2-7, reads DGGITQSPKYLFRKEGQNVTLSCEQNLNHDAMYWYRQDPGQGLRLIYYSQIVNDFQKGDIAEGYSVSREKKESFPLTVTSAQKNPTAFYLCASSKKGLAGDSYEQYFGPGTRLTVT.

At least ten counts were recorded for this clone. The chain couples TRBV6-5 to TRBJ1-2; TRBD1 is a possible D gene (6 bases). Per the germline V gene, CDR1 is MNHEY and CDR2 is SVGAGI. The CDR3 runs 13 residues. The V and J ends lost 7 bases and 0 bases respectively, with 9 bases between them. The CDR3 coding sequence is TGTGCCAGCACAAGACAGGCTAACTATGGCTACACCTTC. Its protein is CASTRQANYGYTF.

V usage is TRBV14 and J usage is TRBJ1-2, with D possibly matching TRBD1 (5 bases). Germline CDR1 and CDR2: SGHDN and FVKESK. V gave up 4 bases and J gave up 12 bases, with 18 bases separating them. This CDR3 comprises 13 residues. The CDR3 reads CASSLYRGGGNTF. Written as DNA, the CDR3 is TGTGCCAGCAGCCTTTACCGCGGTGGGGGGAACACCTTC.

The rearrangement uses TRBV18 and TRBJ1-1; no clear D. The CDR3 contains 16 residues. Trimming pared 2 bases from V and 4 bases from J, leaving 17 bases between. Germline CDR1 is KGHSH and CDR2 is LQKENI. The CDR3 coding sequence is TGTGCCAGCTCACCAAGGCGGAGGGATGAGGGCACTGAAGCTTTCTTT. Amino acid sequence: CASSPRRRDEGTEAFF.

This clone was seen a handful of times. The chain uses TRBV4-1 and TRBJ2-7; TRBD2 might be the D (6 bases). Trimming stripped 0 bases from V and 2 bases from J, with 14 bases between. The CDR3 length is 16 residues. CDR1 MGHRA and CDR2 YSYEKL come from the germline V gene. The CDR3 sequence is CASSQEFSGPTYEQYF. CDR3 coding DNA: TGCGCCAGCAGCCAAGAGTTTAGCGGCCCTACCTACGAGCAGTACTTC.

The chain carries TRBV19 and TRBJ2-1; a possible D gene is TRBD1 (7 bases). V was trimmed by 7 bases and J by 8 bases, leaving 21 bases between them. CDR3 size: 15 residues. Germline V gene data show CDR1 as LNHDA and CDR2 as SQIVND (reference sequence). CDR3 residues: CASIRTGPRGDEQFF. The CDR3 DNA reads TGTGCCAGTATTCGGACAGGCCCGCGGGGTGATGAGCAGTTCTTC.

This chain links TRBV27 with TRBJ1-6; 10 nucleotides line up with TRBD1. The V segment lost 3 bases and the J segment 8 bases; nucleotides outside the gene matches: 4. The germline V gene has CDR1 MNHEY and CDR2 SMNVEV (reference sequence). CDR3 length: 15 residues. The CDR3: CASSFRDRGYSPLHF. CDR3 coding DNA: TGTGCCAGCAGTTTTAGGGACAGGGGATATTCACCCCTCCACTTT.

The V gene is TRBV27, the J gene TRBJ2-1; 10 bases map to TRBD1. Per the germline V gene, CDR1 is MNHEY and CDR2 is SMNVEV (reference sequence). CDR3 length: 15 amino acids. The junction had 1 base not matched to a gene; V was cut back by 3 bases and J by 2 bases. CDR3 bases: TGTGCCAGCAGTTTGGGGACAGGGGCCTACAATGAGCAGTTCTTC. It specifies CASSLGTGAYNEQFF.

The chain recombines TRBV12-3 or TRBV12-4 with TRBJ1-1; weak D call: TRBD1 (6 bases). The CDR3 runs to 13 residues. V lost 6 bases and J lost 10, with 18 bases in between. Here the CDR3 DNA reads TGTGCCAGCAGCCCAAGGAACATAGGGGGAGCTTTCTTT. Amino acid sequence: CASSPRNIGGAFF.

The chain joins TRBV25-1 to TRBJ1-1, with 7 bases that match TRBD1. Germline V lookup: CDR1 MGHDK, CDR2 SYGVNS. The CDR3 loop spans 12 amino acids. With 6 bases clipped from V and 5 bases from J, the junction kept 3 bases outside the gene matches. DNA of the CDR3: TGTGCCAGCAGATCGGACAGGACTGAAGCTTTCTTT. Translation: CASRSDRTEAFF.

The chain links TRBV4-2 to TRBJ1-4; TRBD1 matches 11 bases. CDR3 length equals 16 residues. V lost 2 bases, J lost 8 bases, and 7 bases stayed unmatched. Germline values: CDR1 LGHNA, CDR2 YNFKEQ. CDR3 sequence: CASSQRGQGVDEKLFF. The CDR3 DNA reads TGTGCCAGCAGCCAAAGGGGACAGGGGGTAGACGAAAAACTGTTTTTT.

The chain couples TRBV19 to TRBJ1-4, with 7 bases fitting TRBD1. Germline V gives CDR1 LNHDA, CDR2 SQIVND (reference sequence). The CDR3 has 15 residues. Trimming cost V 3 bases and J 5 bases; bases outside gene matches: 6. CDR3 sequence reads: CASSILQGTNEKLFF. The CDR3 nucleotides are TGTGCCAGTAGTATCCTACAGGGGACAAATGAAAAACTGTTTTTT.

This clone was seen once. The rearrangement uses TRBV7-6 and TRBJ1-1, with 8 bases aligning to TRBD1. The V gene's germline CDR1 is SGHVS and CDR2 FNYEAQ. CDR3 length: 15 residues. V gave up 3 bases and J gave up 1 base; unmatched junction bases: 4. The CDR3 sequence: CASSLRTGRNTEAFF. The CDR3 DNA sequence: TGTGCCAGCAGCTTGCGGACAGGGAGGAACACTGAAGCTTTCTTT. The full variable domain, rest sourced from reference TRBV7-6 and TRBJ1-1, is GAGVSQSPRYKVTKRGQDVALRCDPISGHVSLYWYRQALGQGPEFLTYFNYEAQQDKSGLPNDRFSAERPEGSISTLTIQRTEQRDSAMYRCASSLRTGRNTEAFFGQGTRLTVV.

This chain joins TRBV12-3 or TRBV12-4 and TRBJ1-1; the D gene is possibly TRBD1 (5 bases). The CDR3 extends over 13 amino acids. V was shortened by 3 bases and J by 1 base, with 6 bases between the two germline ends. The CDR3 sequence: CASSFQGNTEAFF. CDR3 nucleotides: TGTGCCAGCAGTTTTCAGGGGAACACTGAAGCTTTCTTT.

The chain uses TRBV4-1 and TRBJ1-2; D might be TRBD1 (5 bases). The germline V and J ends were trimmed by 3 bases and 4 bases, with 15 bases remaining between them. Germline values: CDR1 MGHRA, CDR2 YSYEKL. This CDR3 is built from 15 residues. In DNA, the CDR3 is TGCGCCAGCAGCCATTACGTCCAAGGGGCCTATGGCTACACCTTC. This codes for CASSHYVQGAYGYTF.

This clone turned up a few times. The chain is built from TRBV18 and TRBJ1-1; D gene ambiguous. This CDR3 spans 14 amino acids. V shed 5 bases and J shed 1 base, with 11 bases lying between them. Germline CDR1 KGHSH, CDR2 LQKENI. In DNA, the CDR3 is TGTGCCAGCTCATCCCCTTACAGGAACACTGAAGCTTTCTTT. Encoded protein: CASSSPYRNTEAFF.

The chain has TRBV11-3 and TRBJ2-7; maybe TRBD1 (6 bases). The CDR3 has 15 residues. Looked up from germline, CDR1 is SGHNT and CDR2 is YENEEA. Trimming stripped 5 bases from V and 2 bases from J, with 16 bases between. This chain's CDR3 is CASSRGQTATYEQYF. The DNA of the CDR3 is TGTGCCAGCAGCCGGGGACAAACAGCCACCTACGAGCAGTACTTC.

This rearrangement joins TRBV19 to TRBJ1-3, with TRBD1 matching 7 bases. Germline-derived CDR1 and CDR2 are LNHDA and SQIVND (reference sequence). J lost 1 base, V lost 3 bases, and 9 bases had no gene match. The CDR3 runs to 17 residues. The DNA of the CDR3 is TGTGCCAGTAGTATCCATACTGGGACAGTTTCTGGAAACACCATATATTTT. Its protein is CASSIHTGTVSGNTIYF. The entire variable domain, with the rest obtained from reference TRBV19 and TRBJ1-3, is as follows: DGGITQSPKYLFRKEGQNVTLSCEQNLNHDAMYWYRQDPGQGLRLIYYSQIVNDFQKGDIAEGYSVSREKKESFPLTVTSAQKNPTAFYLCASSIHTGTVSGNTIYFGEGSWLTVV.

J is TRBJ2-7 and V is TRBV30, with 8 nucleotides matching TRBD1. The CDR3 covers 14 residues. Germline values: CDR1 GTSNPN, CDR2 SVGIG (reference sequence). V lost 5 bases to trimming and J lost 1 base; unmatched junction nucleotides: 7. This chain's CDR3 is CAWSVQGGSYEQYF. CDR3 nucleotides: TGTGCCTGGTCCGTACAGGGGGGTTCCTACGAGCAGTACTTC.

The chain combines TRBV5-1 with TRBJ1-4; D is unclear. The CDR3 is 14 amino acids. Per germline, CDR1 SGHRS and CDR2 YFSETQ. Trimming took off 4 bases at V and 8 bases at J, with 15 bases between the two ends. CDR3 residues: CASSPTGSGEKLFF. Here the CDR3 DNA reads TGCGCCAGCAGCCCGACCGGGTCGGGAGAAAAACTGTTTTTT.